This T cell receptor (beta chain) was identified during a study of blood T cell repertoires in COVID-19. Overall study: Sources were T cells, B-cell-depleted T cells, or PBMCs; the material itself was cDNA or gDNA.

Original processing notes: Counts of nucleated cells, estimated from reference gene primer amplification, were obtained. Measured with immunoSEQ multiplex PCR; TCRdb has only the in-frame clones, and not every one. V, J and clone size derive from that table, while D and trimming were established from the DNA sequence. Of fewer than 50,000 clones listed, roughly 73% are singletons. Per the germline V gene, CDR1 is SGDLS and CDR2 is YYNGEE. The CDR3 spans 13 residues. Deletions cut 3 bases from V and 6 bases from J, with 9 bases between. Sequencing was performed on peripheral blood. The chain is built from TRBV9 and TRBJ2-2, with a possible D match to TRBD2 (5 bases). The sequence was obtained from an elderly man with acute or convalescent COVID-19. The DNA for the CDR3 is TGTGCCAGCAGCGCCAAAGCGGCCGGGGAGCTGTTTTTT. This encodes CASSAKAAGELFF.